The text below deals with one T cell receptor beta chain. This clone's antigen is unknown. The input lacks base qualities; no much larger clone sits a single base away. At one collaborating source in Seattle, patients were enrolled during active infection and were followed longitudinally through the course of disease. Collaborating institutions collected whole blood in K2EDTA tubes following their own protocols. For TCRbeta analysis, collaborators shipped samples as frozen whole blood, isolated PBMCs, or DNA extracted from either of those sample types. V drops 2 bases and J drops 4 bases, leaving 9 bases in between. Via the germline V gene (reference sequence), CDR1 is GTSNPN and CDR2 SVGIG. Taken from cysteine to phenylalanine, the CDR3 has 13 residues. Only the CDR3 DNA stays, 39 bases, in frame from base 1. TCRbeta CDR3 regions were amplified from genomic DNA by means of the immunoSEQ Assay, a bias-controlled multiplex PCR. As for the authors' bioinformatics: The number of nucleated cells in each sample was estimated from the amplification of reference gene primers within the assay. Sequence reads were collapsed and filtered to measure the absolute abundance of every unique TCRbeta CDR3 rearrangement. Productive Simpson clonality was computed per sample as the square root of Simpson's diversity index over productive rearrangements. TCRdb took this table from immuneACCESS and kept in-frame rearrangements with V and J called. Such tables lack part of the clones; where checked against another copy, unresolved V genes explain under half of the gap, and the rest is unexplained. For V, J and clone size, that table is used; D and trimming come from the DNA. For this sample the table gives roughly 160,000 clones, of which roughly 89% were detected only once. 10% of the sample lies in the top ten.

The sample is drawn from a study of blood T cell repertoires in COVID-19 (dated by TCRdb to the early 2020s). Turning to the overall study: The collaborator samples originated in the United States, Italy and Spain and spanned the acute and convalescent phases of COVID-19. The material from the prospective study consisted of cDNA or gDNA derived from T cells, B-cell-depleted T cells, or PBMCs. Subjects who had been exposed to COVID-19, were actively infected with it, or had recovered from it provided the deeply sampled blood TCRbeta repertoires that made up the dataset. The repertoires were made available in a free public database intended to serve as a resource for research on the immune response to SARS-CoV-2. The samples were drawn from two sources: the first 160 participants of the ongoing ImmuneRACE study, and fewer than 1,500 subjects contributed by 6 global collaborators. Sample metadata almost always included a de-identified subject ID, COVID-19 status, age in years and sex. HLA class I and class II types, where available, came from metadata supplied by the sample provider rather than from assay-based typing. Summary of the overall study and its limitations: Clinical and demographic metadata were provided uncurated, with the amount varying by source and participant.

The sequenced sample was peripheral blood. The clonotype was recovered from a woman in her 70s with COVID-19, enrolled during active disease. The V gene is TRBV30 and the J gene is TRBJ1-5; the D gene cannot be named for sure. The nucleotide sequence is TGTGCCTGGAGTCAGTGGGCTAATCAGCCCCAGCATTTT. The encoded protein is CAWSQWANQPQHF. This CDR3, with the reference TRBV30 and TRBJ1-5 proteins standing in past its ends, gives the full variable domain SQTIHQWPATLVQPVGSPLSLECTVEGTSNPNLYWYRQAAGRGLQLLFYSVGIGQISSEVPQNLSASRPQDRQFILSSKKLLLSDSGFYLCAWSQWANQPQHFGDGTRLSIL.